These T cell receptor beta chains were read from a single sample in a study of shared clonotypes between healthy human individuals. TCRdb's copy holds only in-frame clones and misses some; the assay was immunoSEQ multiplex PCR. The sample lists some 2,500,000 clones; around 92% were seen once. The source material was naive CD4+ T cells from PBMCs. The origin of the receptors is a young man in good health. Some clones in this sample may be carry-over from other donors' samples. Each CDR3 is given with its conserved first and last residue. The D gene is left open where the match is weak. Only part of the rows carry a size: once, few, many, or a class if the clone is expanded.

clone size	V gene	J gene	D gene	CDR3 DNA	CDR3 protein
.	TRBV15	TRBJ2-7	TRBD2	TGTGCCACCAGCAGAGGATTTGTGCGGGAGGGCTACGAGCAGTACTTC	CATSRGFVREGYEQYF
.	TRBV18	TRBJ2-7	TRBD1	TGTGCCAGCTCATTGGGTCCTGTCGGGACAGGCGGCTACGAGCAGTACTTC	CASSLGPVGTGGYEQYF
.	TRBV19	TRBJ1-2	.	TGTGCCAGTAAACCACAGGACTTCAAAACCTATGACTATGGCTACACCTTC	CASKPQDFKTYDYGYTF
.	TRBV29-1	TRBJ2-1	.	TGCAGCGTCAGCAGGGACCCCTCCTACAATGAGCAGTTCTTC	CSVSRDPSYNEQFF
.	TRBV7-3	TRBJ2-7	.	TGTGCCAGCAGCTTAGGGGGATCCCGTGGGGAGCAGTACTTC	CASSLGGSRGEQYF
.	TRBV27	TRBJ2-3	.	TGTGCCAGCAGTACCCGGACAGATCCAGATACGCAGTATTTT	CASSTRTDPDTQYF
once	TRBV2	TRBJ1-2	.	TGTGCCAGCAGGGCACAGGGCGGCTCTCGTGGCTACACCTTC	CASRAQGGSRGYTF
.	TRBV4-2	TRBJ2-3	.	TGTGCCAGCAGCCGGGACTTCACAGATACGCAGTATTTT	CASSRDFTDTQYF
.	TRBV7-2	TRBJ1-5	.	TGTGCCAGCAGCTTAAATCAATCGCCCCAGCATTTT	CASSLNQSPQHF
.	TRBV15	TRBJ2-7	.	TGTGCCACCAGCCCACGAGGCCCCTCCTACGAGCAGTACTTC	CATSPRGPSYEQYF
few	TRBV4-1	TRBJ2-7	.	TGCGCCAGCAGCCAAGCGGACACCGACTCCTACGAGCAGTACTTC	CASSQADTDSYEQYF
.	TRBV7-2	TRBJ2-5	.	TGTGCCAGCAGCTTCCGGGACCCGCAAGAGACCCAGTACTTC	CASSFRDPQETQYF
once	TRBV2	TRBJ2-1	.	TGTGCCAGCACACCCCGAGGACAGAACAATGAGCAGTTCTTC	CASTPRGQNNEQFF
.	TRBV6-5	TRBJ1-6	TRBD1	TGTGCCAGCAGCCGCACAGGGGTCAATAATTCACCCCTCCACTTT	CASSRTGVNNSPLHF
once	TRBV5-1	TRBJ2-5	.	TGCGCCAGCAGCTTGGCCACAGGAAAAGAGACCCAGTACTTC	CASSLATGKETQYF
.	TRBV11-2	TRBJ2-7	TRBD2	TGTGCCAGCAGCTTAGATCGAACTAGCGGGGCCTACGAGCAGTACTTC	CASSLDRTSGAYEQYF
.	TRBV7-2	TRBJ2-1	.	TGTGCCAGCAGCGCCGCGAGCCAGGTCTACAATGAGCAGTTCTTC	CASSAASQVYNEQFF
.	TRBV28	TRBJ1-2	.	TGTGCCAGCAGTTTGTCAGGGTACTATGGCTACACCTTC	CASSLSGYYGYTF
.	TRBV9	TRBJ2-5	.	TGTGCCAGCAGCGTTCGAGCGAAAGAGACCCAGTACTTC	CASSVRAKETQYF
.	TRBV18	TRBJ1-3	.	TGTGCCAGCTCACCAGGGTTCTCTGGAAACACCATATATTTT	CASSPGFSGNTIYF
.	TRBV18	TRBJ2-1	TRBD2	TGTGCCAGCTCACCACCGTCCCGATTAGCGGGAGTCAATGAGCAGTTCTTC	CASSPPSRLAGVNEQFF
.	TRBV10-2	TRBJ2-2	.	TGCGCCAGCATGACCCTCCTGAACACCGGGGAGCTGTTTTTT	CASMTLLNTGELFF
.	TRBV28	TRBJ2-7	TRBD2	TGTGCCAGCAGTCTGTGGACTAGCGGGGAGTACGAGCAGTACTTC	CASSLWTSGEYEQYF
.	TRBV5-4	TRBJ2-7	TRBD2	TGTGCCAGCAGCCCTAGCGGGAGACGAGCCTACGAGCAGTACTTC	CASSPSGRRAYEQYF
.	TRBV11-2	TRBJ2-1	TRBD2	TGTGCCAGCAGCCGACTAGCGGGGACGTACAATGAGCAGTTCTTC	CASSRLAGTYNEQFF
.	TRBV5-6	TRBJ1-5	.	TGTGCCAGCAGCTTGGGGGGGGTGCGACAGCCCCAGCATTTT	CASSLGGVRQPQHF